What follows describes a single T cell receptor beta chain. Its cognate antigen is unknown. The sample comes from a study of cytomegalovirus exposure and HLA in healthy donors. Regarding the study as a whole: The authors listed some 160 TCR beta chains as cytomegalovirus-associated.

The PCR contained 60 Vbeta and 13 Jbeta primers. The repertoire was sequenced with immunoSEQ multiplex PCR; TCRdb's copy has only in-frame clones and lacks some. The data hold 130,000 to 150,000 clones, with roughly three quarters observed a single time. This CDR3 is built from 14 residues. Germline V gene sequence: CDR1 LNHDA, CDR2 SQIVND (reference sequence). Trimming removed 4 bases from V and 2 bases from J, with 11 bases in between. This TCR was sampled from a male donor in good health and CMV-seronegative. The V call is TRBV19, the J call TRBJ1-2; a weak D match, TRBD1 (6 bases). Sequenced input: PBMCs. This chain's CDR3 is CASSRAGANYGYTF. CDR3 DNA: TGTGCCAGTAGTAGGGCAGGGGCGAACTATGGCTACACCTTC.